This T cell receptor (beta chain) came from a study of technical replicates of blood from several donors. Some clones are missing from TCRdb's copy, which holds only in-frame ones; the method was immunoSEQ multiplex PCR. The table has about 79,000 clones, approximately 91% seen once. CDR3 length: 17 residues. The germline V gene has CDR1 ENHRY and CDR2 SYGVKD. J lost 10 bases, V lost 0 bases, and 15 bases had no gene match. This receptor was obtained from a human donor in good health. Some clones in this sample may be carry-over from other donors' samples. The sequencing input was T cells isolated from PBMCs. The chain is built from TRBV10-3 and TRBJ2-1; 7 nucleotides agree with TRBD1. The CDR3 here is CAISESGYRSGGYEQFF. The CDR3 DNA reads as TGTGCCATCAGTGAGTCAGGATACAGGTCAGGGGGATACGAGCAGTTCTTC.